Listed here are 7 T cell receptor beta chains from one sample, sequenced in a study of blood T cell repertoires in COVID-19. The table came from immunoSEQ multiplex PCR; TCRdb's copy has only in-frame clones and leaves some out. Among some 150,000 clones listed, approximately 90% were seen once. The sequencing input was peripheral blood. Source of these receptors: a woman in her 40s with acute or convalescent COVID-19.

The J gene is TRBJ1-2, the V gene TRBV19; 9 bases match TRBD1. Germline lookup yields CDR1 LNHDA and CDR2 SQIVND (reference sequence). This CDR3 is built from 14 residues. V lost 5 bases to trimming and J lost 8 bases; unmatched junction nucleotides: 9. CDR3 residues: CASSVRDRAGGYTF. CDR3 sequence (DNA): TGTGCCAGTAGTGTCCGGGACAGGGCCGGGGGCTACACCTTC.

V is TRBV5-1 and J is TRBJ1-1; 7 bases map to TRBD1. The CDR3 consists of 15 residues. Germline V gene data show CDR1 as SGHRS and CDR2 as YFSETQ. The ends lost 0 bases at V and 1 base at J; junction bases unmatched: 3. The CDR3 reads CASSLDGTANTEAFF. CDR3 coding DNA: TGCGCCAGCAGCTTGGATGGGACAGCGAACACTGAAGCTTTCTTT.

This chain joins TRBV3-1 (or the pseudogene TRBV3-2) and TRBJ2-2, with D maybe TRBD2 (6 bases). Germline CDR1 is LGHDT and CDR2 is YNNKEL (reference sequence). Trimming removed 1 base from V and 1 base from J, with 13 bases in between. The CDR3 totals 17 residues. The CDR3 reads CASSQASNSGNTGELFF. The CDR3 region has the DNA TGTGCCAGCAGCCAAGCGAGTAATAGCGGGAACACCGGGGAGCTGTTTTTT.

V gene TRBV6-1 combines with J gene TRBJ1-2; no clear D. The CDR3 spans 14 residues. The germline CDR1 and CDR2 sequences are MNHNS and SASEGT. Trimming cost V 2 bases and J 8 bases, with 15 bases left between them. The CDR3 reads CASSESVRSGGYTF. In nucleotides, the CDR3 is TGTGCCAGCAGTGAATCCGTCAGATCGGGAGGCTACACCTTC.

V is TRBV30 and J is TRBJ2-7; 14 positions match TRBD2. This CDR3 region has 13 residues. Trimming at V came to 7 bases and at J to 7 bases, leaving 6 bases not matched to a gene. Germline CDR1 GTSNPN, CDR2 SVGIG (reference sequence). CDR3 nucleotides: TGTGCCTCCAACGGACTAGCGGGAGGTGAGCAGTACTTC. It is translated as CASNGLAGGEQYF.

The chain uses TRBV29-1 and TRBJ2-1, with TRBD1 as a possible D gene (7 bases). This CDR3 has 14 residues. Germline CDR1 is SQVTM and CDR2 is ANQGSEA. V was trimmed by 0 bases and J by 7 bases, leaving 13 bases between them. CDR3 loop: CSVEDGAGGNEQFF. CDR3 nucleotides: TGCAGCGTTGAAGATGGGGCAGGGGGGAATGAGCAGTTCTTC.

This sequence joins TRBV7-2 and TRBJ1-5, with D hard to call. Looked up from germline, CDR1 is SGHTA and CDR2 is FQGNSA. Trimming removed 3 bases from V and 5 bases from J, with 8 bases in between. The CDR3 contains 13 residues. The CDR3 spells CASSLRADQPQHF. DNA for the CDR3: TGTGCCAGCAGCTTGAGGGCAGATCAGCCCCAGCATTTT.